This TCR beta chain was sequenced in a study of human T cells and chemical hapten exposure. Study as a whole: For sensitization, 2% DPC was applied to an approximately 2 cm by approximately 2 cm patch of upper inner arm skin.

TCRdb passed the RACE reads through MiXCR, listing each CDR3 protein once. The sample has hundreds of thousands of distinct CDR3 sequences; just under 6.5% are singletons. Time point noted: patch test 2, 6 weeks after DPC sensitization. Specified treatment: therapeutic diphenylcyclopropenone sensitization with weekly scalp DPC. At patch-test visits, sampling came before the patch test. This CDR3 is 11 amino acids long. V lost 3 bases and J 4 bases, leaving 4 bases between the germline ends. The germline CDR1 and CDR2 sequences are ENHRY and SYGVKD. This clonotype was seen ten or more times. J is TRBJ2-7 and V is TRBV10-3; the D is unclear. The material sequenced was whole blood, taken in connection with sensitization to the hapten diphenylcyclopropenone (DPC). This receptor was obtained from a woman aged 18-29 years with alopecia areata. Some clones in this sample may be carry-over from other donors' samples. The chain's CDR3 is CAISEGYEQYF. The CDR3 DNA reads TGTGCCATCAGTGAAGGGTACGAGCAGTACTTC.